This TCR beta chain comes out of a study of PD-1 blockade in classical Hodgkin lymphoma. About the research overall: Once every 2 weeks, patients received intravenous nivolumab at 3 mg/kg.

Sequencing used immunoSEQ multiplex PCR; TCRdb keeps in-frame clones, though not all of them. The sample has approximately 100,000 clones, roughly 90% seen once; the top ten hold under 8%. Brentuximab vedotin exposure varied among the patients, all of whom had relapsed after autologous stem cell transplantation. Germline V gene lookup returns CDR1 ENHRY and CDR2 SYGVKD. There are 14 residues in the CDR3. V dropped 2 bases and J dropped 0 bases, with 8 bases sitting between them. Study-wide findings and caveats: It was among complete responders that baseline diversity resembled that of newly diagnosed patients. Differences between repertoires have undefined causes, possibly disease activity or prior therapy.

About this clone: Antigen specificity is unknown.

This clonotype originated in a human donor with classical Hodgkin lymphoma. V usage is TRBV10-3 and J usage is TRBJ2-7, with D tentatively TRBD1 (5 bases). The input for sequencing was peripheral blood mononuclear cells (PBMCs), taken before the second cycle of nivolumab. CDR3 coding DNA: TGTGCCATCAGTGAGGCCAGGGACTCCTACGAGCAGTACTTC. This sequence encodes CAISEARDSYEQYF.